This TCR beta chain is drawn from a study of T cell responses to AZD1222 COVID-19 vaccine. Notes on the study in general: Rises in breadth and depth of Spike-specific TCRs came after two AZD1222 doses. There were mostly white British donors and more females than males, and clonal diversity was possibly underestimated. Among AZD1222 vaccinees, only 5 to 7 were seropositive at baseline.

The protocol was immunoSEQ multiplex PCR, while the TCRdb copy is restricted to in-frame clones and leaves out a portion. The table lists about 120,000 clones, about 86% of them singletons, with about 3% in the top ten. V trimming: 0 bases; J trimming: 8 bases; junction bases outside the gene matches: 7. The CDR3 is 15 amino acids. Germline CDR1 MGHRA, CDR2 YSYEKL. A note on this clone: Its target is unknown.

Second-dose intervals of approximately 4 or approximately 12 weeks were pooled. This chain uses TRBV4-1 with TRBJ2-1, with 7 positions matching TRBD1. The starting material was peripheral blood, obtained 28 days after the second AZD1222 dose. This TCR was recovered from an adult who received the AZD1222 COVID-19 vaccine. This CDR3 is CASSQDGQGVDEQFF. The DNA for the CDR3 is TGCGCCAGCAGCCAAGACGGGCAGGGGGTCGATGAGCAGTTCTTC.